This T cell receptor (beta chain) was captured in a study of shared T cell receptors in the human thymus. CDR1 and CDR2 from the germline V gene are MGHRA and YSYEKL. The CDR3 is made up of 17 amino acids. The J segment lost 5 bases and the V segment lost 0 bases, leaving 7 bases of the junction unmatched. The repertoire was sequenced with immunoSEQ multiplex PCR; TCRdb's copy has only in-frame clones and lacks some. The data contain 700,000 to 750,000 clones, 80% to 90% of them singletons. This clone has a single count. The data were also submitted as part of a second study, on human thymus T cells. From that report: Donors consisted of healthy Finnish infants (having corrective surgery for congenital heart defects). Among thymic and blood repertoires, usage of V and J genes appeared biased.

Source material: thymocytes. The clonotype comes from a girl less than two years old with a congenital heart defect. The rearrangement joins TRBV4-1 to TRBJ2-1, with TRBD1 identical over 10 bases. The CDR3 DNA sequence: TGCGCCAGCAGCCAAGATCCACGGGACAGGGGAAACAATGAGCAGTTCTTC. This sequence encodes CASSQDPRDRGNNEQFF.